These 29 T cell receptor beta chains came from one sample sequenced in a study of blood T cell repertoires in COVID-19 (dated by TCRdb to between 2020 and 2021). Libraries were constructed by the immunoSEQ multiplex PCR assay. What TCRdb holds here is the immuneACCESS table cut down to in-frame rearrangements. Part of the clones is not present; checked against another copy, under half of the missing clones reflect an unresolved V gene, and the others are unexplained. Here the sample has around 100,000 clones; roughly nine tenths occur a single time. 5% to 5.5% of the sample is taken by the ten largest. Sequencing used peripheral blood. All receptors derive from a man aged 45 to 65 with acute or convalescent COVID-19.

In its sample, this clone was seen once. The V and J genes are TRBV27 and TRBJ2-5; 8 bases are a match to TRBD1. In germline, CDR1 is MNHEY, CDR2 SMNVEV (reference sequence). V shed 5 bases, J shed 2 bases, and the junction held 4 bases outside the gene matches. This CDR3 is built from 14 residues. Written as DNA, the CDR3 is TGTGCCAGCAGTACACGACAGGGGCAAGAGACCCAGTACTTC. As protein: CASSTRQGQETQYF.

This clone was detected a few times. This sequence joins TRBV2 and TRBJ2-2; 7 nucleotides line up with TRBD1. The length of the CDR3 is 15 residues. Looked up from germline, CDR1 is SNHLY and CDR2 is FYNNEI. The J segment lost 5 bases and the V segment lost 5 bases, leaving 8 bases of the junction unmatched. The CDR3 region is CASSPEGARTGELFF. In nucleotides, the CDR3 is TGTGCCAGCAGTCCAGAGGGGGCGCGAACCGGGGAGCTGTTTTTT.

V is TRBV19 and J is TRBJ2-2; 10 bases line up with TRBD1. In germline, CDR1 is LNHDA, CDR2 SQIVND (reference sequence). Unmatched junction bases numbered 8, after V lost 7 bases and J lost 3 bases. CDR3 length: 16 amino acids. The CDR3 DNA sequence: TGTGCCAGTATCCCCCGGGACAGGGGTTACACCGGGGAGCTGTTTTTT. This codes for CASIPRDRGYTGELFF.

The rearrangement joins TRBV5-1 to TRBJ1-4; no clear D. The CDR3 is made up of 14 amino acids. V lost 4 bases and J lost 7, with 14 bases in between. Germline CDR1 reads SGHRS; CDR2 reads YFSETQ. CDR3 nucleotides: TGCGCCAGCAGCCCTGGGCCTGGTTCTGAAAAACTGTTTTTT. Translated: CASSPGPGSEKLFF.

The chain uses TRBV24-1 and TRBJ2-3; TRBD2 might be the D (6 bases). This CDR3 has 13 residues. V was shortened by 12 bases and J by 2 bases, with 14 bases between the two germline ends. The germline CDR1 and CDR2 sequences are KGHDR and SFDVKD. The CDR3 DNA follows: TGTGCCGTGACTAGAGGGAACACAGATACGCAGTATTTT. Translating gives CAVTRGNTDTQYF.

V gene TRBV4-1 combines with J gene TRBJ1-5, with D possibly being TRBD1 (5 bases). V was trimmed by 5 bases and J by 2 bases, leaving 13 bases between them. CDR3 length equals 15 residues. CDR1 and CDR2 from the germline V gene are MGHRA and YSYEKL. The CDR3 DNA follows: TGCGCCAGCAGCTCCCTTCAGGGTGGCAATCAGCCCCAGCATTTT. Amino acid sequence: CASSSLQGGNQPQHF.

The J gene is TRBJ1-2, the V gene TRBV3-1 (or the pseudogene TRBV3-2), with D possibly matching TRBD1 (5 bases). CDR3 length: 13 residues. Germline V CDR1 and CDR2: LGHDT, YNNKEL (reference sequence). V was pared by 4 bases and J by 8 bases, with 14 bases between. CDR3 amino acids: CASSPAGTTGYTF. In DNA, the CDR3 is TGTGCCAGCAGCCCGGCCGGGACTACAGGCTACACCTTC.

This chain links TRBV5-1 with TRBJ1-3; D uncertain. V dropped 4 bases and J dropped 2 bases, with 10 bases sitting between them. The CDR3 has 14 residues. Germline V lookup: CDR1 SGHRS, CDR2 YFSETQ. For the CDR3, the DNA is TGCGCCAGCAGCCTAGCTCAACCTGGAAACACCATATATTTT. Residues: CASSLAQPGNTIYF.

This chain uses TRBV7-6 with TRBJ2-3; D is perhaps TRBD1 (5 bases). The CDR3 contains 16 residues. Trimming stripped 2 bases from V and 3 bases from J, with 15 bases between. Germline CDR1 is SGHVS and CDR2 is FNYEAQ. This CDR3 reads CASSLISGRATDTQYF. The CDR3 DNA sequence: TGTGCCAGCAGCTTAATATCGGGCAGGGCAACAGATACGCAGTATTTT.

This rearrangement joins TRBV6-5 to TRBJ1-2, with D possibly TRBD1 on 6 matching bases. Germline CDR1 and CDR2: MNHEY and SVGAGI. Deletions cut 4 bases from V and 8 bases from J, with 17 bases between. The CDR3 length is 14 residues. The CDR3 DNA is TGTGCCAGCAGTTTCCGGCGGGGGGCGGGCGGCTACACCTTC. This encodes CASSFRRGAGGYTF.

The rearrangement uses TRBV28 and TRBJ2-5; D unresolved. With 6 bases removed from V and 4 bases from J, the gap between germline ends came to 6 bases. Germline CDR1 reads MDHEN; CDR2 reads SYDVKM. The CDR3 extends over 11 amino acids. The CDR3 region is CASSSGETQYF. CDR3 coding DNA: TGTGCCAGCAGCTCAGGAGAGACCCAGTACTTC.

This chain connects TRBV5-8 to TRBJ1-2; 7 positions match TRBD1. V lost 4 bases, J lost 7 bases, and 7 bases stayed unmatched. The germline V gene encodes CDR1 SGHTS and CDR2 YDEGEE. The CDR3 covers 13 residues. In DNA form, the CDR3 reads TGTGCCAGCAGCGATGACAGGGCTCCTGGCTACACCTTC. The encoded protein is CASSDDRAPGYTF.

The rearrangement uses TRBV6-5 and TRBJ1-2; TRBD1 is a possible D gene (6 bases). The CDR3 runs to 13 residues. The germline CDR1 and CDR2 sequences are MNHEY and SVGAGI. V was clipped by 10 bases and J by 4 bases, with 16 bases between them. CDR3 protein: CATLTGNGYGYTF. The CDR3 DNA follows: TGTGCCACCTTAACAGGGAACGGCTATGGCTACACCTTC.

The V gene is TRBV5-4, the J gene TRBJ2-2; TRBD1 agrees at 9 bases. Germline CDR1 SGHNT, CDR2 YYREEE (reference sequence). After removal of 4 bases from V and 7 bases from J, the junction contained 8 bases not matched to a gene. The CDR3 consists of 15 residues. The CDR3 here is CASSPEGQGYGELFF. The CDR3 DNA reads as TGTGCCAGCAGCCCGGAGGGACAGGGATACGGGGAGCTGTTTTTT. The whole variable domain, filled in from reference TRBV5-4 and TRBJ2-2, reads ETGVTQSPTHLIKTRGQQVTLRCSSQSGHNTVSWYQQALGQGPQFIFQYYREEENGRGNFPPRFSGLQFPNYSSELNVNALELDDSALYLCASSPEGQGYGELFFGEGSRLTVL.

The gene calls are TRBV10-1 and TRBJ2-5; a possible D gene is TRBD1 (5 bases). From germline, CDR1 is WNHNN and CDR2 SYGVQD (reference sequence). This CDR3 has 14 amino acids. V was shortened by 6 bases and J by 4 bases, with 15 bases between the two germline ends. The chain's CDR3 is CASSDPGFPETQYF. In DNA, the CDR3 is TGCGCCAGCAGCGACCCAGGGTTTCCAGAGACCCAGTACTTC.

V and J are TRBV18 and TRBJ2-1, with D perhaps TRBD1 (5 bases). The V and J ends lost 5 bases and 9 bases respectively, with 11 bases between them. This CDR3 comprises 12 residues. Germline CDR1 and CDR2: KGHSH and LQKENI. Written as DNA, the CDR3 is TGTGCCAGCTCATTTGACAGTTTTGAGCAGTTCTTC. Protein product: CASSFDSFEQFF.

This chain joins TRBV24-1 and TRBJ1-5; D is uncertain. Germline V CDR1 and CDR2: KGHDR, SFDVKD. The CDR3 is made up of 13 amino acids. V shed 9 bases and J shed 2 bases, with 10 bases lying between them. The CDR3 DNA reads TGTGCCACCTCGGCAGGTGGCAATCAGCCCCAGCATTTT. The encoded protein is CATSAGGNQPQHF.

This clone has only one observation. The rearrangement joins TRBV27 to TRBJ2-7; D possibly corresponds to TRBD1 (8 bases). Per the germline V gene, CDR1 is MNHEY and CDR2 is SMNVEV (reference sequence). The V and J ends lost 7 bases and 2 bases respectively, with 15 bases between them. This CDR3 region has 14 residues. The CDR3, as DNA: TGTGCCAGCAACAGGGGGGGCAAACCCTACGAGCAGTACTTC. This gives the protein CASNRGGKPYEQYF.

This sequence joins TRBV5-1 and TRBJ1-1; D might be TRBD1 (6 bases). Germline CDR1 reads SGHRS; CDR2 reads YFSETQ. The CDR3 contains 11 residues. V lost 4 bases and J lost 9, with 10 bases in between. The CDR3 DNA sequence: TGCGCCAGCAGCCCCGGGGGGCAAGCTTTCTTT. It encodes CASSPGGQAFF. Filled out from reference TRBV5-1 and TRBJ1-1, the complete variable domain reads KAGVTQTPRYLIKTRGQQVTLSCSPISGHRSVSWYQQTPGQGLQFLFEYFSETQRNKGNFPGRFSGRQFSNSRSEMNVSTLELGDSALYLCASSPGGQAFFGQGTRLTVV.

The chain uses TRBV6-5 and TRBJ2-2; the D is unclear. V was cut by 2 bases and J by 5 bases, with 3 bases left in between. In germline, CDR1 is MNHEY, CDR2 SVGAGI. This CDR3 contains 12 residues. CDR3 bases: TGTGCCAGCAGTTACCGGACCGGGGAGCTGTTTTTT. Its translation: CASSYRTGELFF.

The chain joins TRBV15 to TRBJ2-5, with 8 bases aligning to TRBD1. V dropped 5 bases and J dropped 1; count of bases not matched to a gene: 6. Looked up from germline, CDR1 is LNHNV and CDR2 is YYDKDF (reference sequence). The CDR3 extends over 15 amino acids. The chain's CDR3 is CATSSGQGTQETQYF. The CDR3 region has the DNA TGTGCCACCAGCTCAGGACAGGGAACCCAAGAGACCCAGTACTTC.

This chain connects TRBV7-8 to TRBJ2-1; 8 bases line up with TRBD2. V gave up 7 bases and J gave up 2 bases; unmatched junction bases: 10. Germline-derived CDR1 and CDR2 are SGHVS and FQNEAQ. The CDR3 runs 16 residues. The CDR3 bases are TGTGCCAGCAAAACCGATAGCGGGACCCCCTACAATGAGCAGTTCTTC. This sequence encodes CASKTDSGTPYNEQFF.

This clone has only a few counts. V and J are TRBV5-5 and TRBJ2-1, with unresolved D. The V gene's germline CDR1 is SGHKS and CDR2 YYEKEE (reference sequence). This CDR3 contains 15 residues. Trimming cost V 0 bases and J 0 bases, with 7 bases left between them. CDR3 amino acids: CASSLGPSSYNEQFF. The CDR3 DNA reads TGTGCCAGCAGCTTGGGTCCGAGCTCCTACAATGAGCAGTTCTTC.

This rearrangement joins TRBV18 to TRBJ1-1; the match to TRBD1 covers 7 bases. Germline CDR1 and CDR2: KGHSH and LQKENI. The CDR3 length is 12 residues. V trimming: 2 bases; J trimming: 8 bases; junction bases outside the gene matches: 2. CDR3 coding DNA: TGTGCCAGCTCACCAGGGACAGAAGAAGCTTTCTTT. Translated: CASSPGTEEAFF.

In nucleotides, the CDR3 is TGTGCCTGGAGCGCCGACAGGGTTGTTTCGGAAAAACTGTTTTTT. Translation gives CAWSADRVVSEKLFF. V gene TRBV30 combines with J gene TRBJ1-4, with TRBD1 identical over 7 bases. Germline trimming cut 3 bases from V and 8 bases from J; bases unmatched to any gene: 12. CDR3 length equals 15 residues. Germline values: CDR1 GTSNPN, CDR2 SVGIG (reference sequence).

This chain connects TRBV3-1 (or the pseudogene TRBV3-2) to TRBJ2-5, with 10 nucleotides matching TRBD2. The V segment lost 3 bases and the J segment 1 base; nucleotides outside the gene matches: 11. Germline CDR1 reads LGHDT; CDR2 reads YNNKEL (reference sequence). This CDR3 is built from 18 residues. This CDR3 reads CASSHRRLAGSAQETQYF. The CDR3 bases are TGTGCCAGCAGCCATCGACGACTAGCGGGCAGCGCCCAAGAGACCCAGTACTTC.

The J gene is TRBJ1-1, the V gene TRBV19; 7 nucleotides line up with TRBD1. Germline CDR1 is LNHDA and CDR2 is SQIVND (reference sequence). This CDR3 has 14 residues. Trimming took 6 bases from V and 1 from J; bases not matched to a gene: 5. In DNA, the CDR3 is TGTGCCAGTAGGACGGGACAGTCGAACACTGAAGCTTTCTTT. Encoded protein: CASRTGQSNTEAFF.

The chain joins TRBV5-1 to TRBJ2-4; 7 bases are a match to TRBD1. Trimming took 0 bases from V and 5 from J; bases not matched to a gene: 5. The CDR3 is 15 amino acids. Germline V gives CDR1 SGHRS, CDR2 YFSETQ. This CDR3 reads CASSLVWDSENIQYF. CDR3 nucleotides: TGCGCCAGCAGCTTGGTTTGGGACAGTGAAAACATTCAGTACTTC.

This chain joins TRBV6-5 and TRBJ2-3; 10 bases align to TRBD1. The CDR3 loop spans 15 amino acids. Germline V lookup: CDR1 MNHEY, CDR2 SVGAGI. V shed 4 bases and J 4 bases; nucleotides not matched to a gene: 5. The CDR3 region has the DNA TGTGCCAGCAGTTCGGGAGGACAGGGGGCAGATACGCAGTATTTT. Amino acid sequence: CASSSGGQGADTQYF.